What follows are 23 T cell receptor beta chains derived from one specimen sequenced in a study of a mutant IDH1 vaccine in newly diagnosed glioma. Profiled with immunoSEQ multiplex PCR; TCRdb holds only in-frame clones, not every one. Found here are roughly 34,000 clones, more than 80% of them singletons; the top ten hold about 5.2%. These TCRs' antigens remain unknown. Time point given: week 47, end of study. Vaccination comprised doses that each held 300 ug of mutant IDH1 20-mer peptide, plus topical imiquimod. This material consisted of PBMCs, taken from a glioma patient whose treatment included an IDH1 peptide vaccine. The receptors were gathered from a woman aged 40 to 50 with glioma.

V usage is TRBV7-9 and J usage is TRBJ2-5; D may be TRBD2 (6 bases). The CDR3 covers 11 residues. The germline gives CDR1 SEHNR, CDR2 FQNEAQ (reference sequence). V was cut by 3 bases and J by 7 bases, with 6 bases left in between. This CDR3 is CASSLEGTQYF. In nucleotides, the CDR3 is TGTGCCAGCAGCTTGGAGGGGACCCAGTACTTC.

The rearrangement links TRBV6-1 to TRBJ1-2; 11 bases fit TRBD1. The germline CDR1 and CDR2 sequences are MNHNS and SASEGT. The CDR3 has 17 residues. V lost 0 bases and J lost 4; bases outside the gene matches: 7. CDR3 coding DNA: TGTGCCAGCAGTGAAGCGGGACAGGGGGGGCCAGGCTATGGCTACACCTTC. Encoded protein: CASSEAGQGGPGYGYTF.

This chain links TRBV6-6 with TRBJ2-3; D is unclear. Trimming took 0 bases from V and 5 from J, leaving 15 bases between them. Looked up from germline, CDR1 is MNHNY and CDR2 is SVGAGI (reference sequence). CDR3 length: 16 amino acids. The CDR3 loop is CASSYSNVAAGDTQYF. In DNA form, the CDR3 reads TGTGCCAGCAGTTACTCGAACGTCGCGGCCGGAGATACGCAGTATTTT.

The chain couples TRBV5-4 to TRBJ1-1; tentatively, D is TRBD1 (5 bases). The germline V gene encodes CDR1 SGHNT and CDR2 YYREEE (reference sequence). CDR3 size: 14 residues. Trimming removed 4 bases at V and 5 bases at J, with 15 bases between. The CDR3 spells CASSVEAGRTEAFF. CDR3 nucleotide sequence: TGTGCCAGCAGCGTAGAGGCAGGGCGGACTGAAGCTTTCTTT.

A single count supports this clone. The rearrangement joins TRBV7-3 to TRBJ1-1; 8 positions agree with TRBD1. In germline, CDR1 is SGHTA, CDR2 FQGTGA. J was trimmed by 8 bases and V by 5 bases; bases with no gene match: 4. The CDR3 covers 12 residues. The CDR3 protein is CASSTQGGEAFF. The CDR3 DNA is TGTGCCAGCAGCACACAGGGGGGGGAAGCTTTCTTT. The variable domain in full, with the rest retrieved from reference TRBV7-3 and TRBJ1-1, is GAGVSQTPSNKVTEKGKYVELRCDPISGHTALYWYRQSLGQGPEFLIYFQGTGAADDSGLPNDRFFAVRPEGSVSTLKIQRTERGDSAVYLCASSTQGGEAFFGQGTRLTVV.

V and J are TRBV5-1 and TRBJ2-7; 8 bases match TRBD2. Trimming cost V 6 bases and J 4 bases; bases outside gene matches: 9. The CDR3 length is 14 residues. Germline CDR1 SGHRS, CDR2 YFSETQ. Here the CDR3 reads CASTLVSGAYEQYF. CDR3 nucleotides: TGCGCCAGCACTCTGGTTAGCGGGGCGTACGAGCAGTACTTC. Together with reference TRBV5-1 and TRBJ2-7, the CDR3 gives the full variable domain: KAGVTQTPRYLIKTRGQQVTLSCSPISGHRSVSWYQQTPGQGLQFLFEYFSETQRNKGNFPGRFSGRQFSNSRSEMNVSTLELGDSALYLCASTLVSGAYEQYFGPGTRLTVT.

V gene TRBV7-9 combines with J gene TRBJ2-7, with TRBD2 matching 10 bases. V was pared by 1 base and J by 5 bases, with 8 bases of the junction left unmatched. The germline V gene has CDR1 SEHNR and CDR2 FQNEAQ (reference sequence). The CDR3 has 16 residues. CDR3 protein: CASSLGLLAGSHEQYF. The DNA for the CDR3 is TGTGCCAGCAGCTTAGGCCTACTAGCGGGGTCCCACGAGCAGTACTTC.

The V gene is TRBV5-1, the J gene TRBJ2-7; no clear D. Germline values: CDR1 SGHRS, CDR2 YFSETQ. The CDR3 is made up of 15 amino acids. Trimming cost V 4 bases and J 6 bases, with 20 bases left between them. The CDR3 spells CASSATSPQNGEQYF. The CDR3 region has the DNA TGCGCCAGCAGCGCCACAAGTCCCCAGAACGGCGAGCAGTACTTC. Combining the CDR3 with reference TRBV5-1 and TRBJ2-7 gives the whole variable domain KAGVTQTPRYLIKTRGQQVTLSCSPISGHRSVSWYQQTPGQGLQFLFEYFSETQRNKGNFPGRFSGRQFSNSRSEMNVSTLELGDSALYLCASSATSPQNGEQYFGPGTRLTVT.

This clone was seen a handful of times. The gene calls are TRBV25-1 and TRBJ1-1, with D unclear. This CDR3 region has 15 residues. Germline values: CDR1 MGHDK, CDR2 SYGVNS. Trimming removed 5 bases at V and 3 bases at J, with 16 bases between. The CDR3: CASSPRWLRDTEAFF. The CDR3 DNA follows: TGTGCCAGCAGTCCCCGGTGGCTGCGGGACACTGAAGCTTTCTTT.

The chain employs TRBV6-5 and TRBJ1-2; D not certain. V was cut by 6 bases and J by 8 bases, with 13 bases left in between. Germline CDR1 and CDR2: MNHEY and SVGAGI. CDR3 length equals 12 residues. CDR3 in amino acids: CASSRYSGGYTF. CDR3 nucleotides: TGTGCCAGCAGCCGCTACTCTGGGGGCTACACCTTC.

The chain joins TRBV6-5 to TRBJ2-1; D remains ambiguous. The CDR3 has 13 amino acids. Germline V gene data show CDR1 as MNHEY and CDR2 as SVGAGI. Trimming removed 0 bases at V and 5 bases at J, with 5 bases between. CDR3 DNA: TGTGCCAGCAGTTACTCCGTTAACAATGAGCAGTTCTTC. Encoded protein: CASSYSVNNEQFF.

This chain connects TRBV5-1 to TRBJ2-7, with D unclear. CDR1 SGHRS and CDR2 YFSETQ come from the germline V gene. The CDR3 runs 12 residues. V lost 5 bases, J lost 0 bases, and 6 bases lay in between. CDR3 protein: CASRGSSYEQYF. CDR3 sequence (DNA): TGCGCCAGCAGGGGTTCCTCCTACGAGCAGTACTTC.

A few counts support this clone. The rearrangement uses TRBV2 and TRBJ1-2, with 7 nucleotides matching TRBD1. J gave up 6 bases and V 3 bases, and 10 bases lay outside the gene matches. CDR3 length: 15 residues. Germline V lookup: CDR1 SNHLY, CDR2 FYNNEI. CDR3 in amino acids: CASSDVGGGFNGYTF. DNA for the CDR3: TGTGCCAGCAGTGACGTAGGAGGGGGCTTCAATGGCTACACCTTC.

The chain employs TRBV5-1 and TRBJ2-7; no definite D call. Germline V gene lookup returns CDR1 SGHRS and CDR2 YFSETQ. The CDR3 extends over 12 amino acids. V gave up 0 bases and J gave up 9 bases, with 10 bases separating them. CDR3 loop: CASSLEGYRQYF. CDR3 nucleotides: TGCGCCAGCAGCTTGGAGGGCTACAGGCAGTACTTC.

The V call is TRBV25-1, the J call TRBJ1-4, with TRBD1 as a possible D gene (5 bases). Germline V CDR1 and CDR2: MGHDK, SYGVNS. The V end was cut by 3 bases, the J end by 4 bases, with 15 bases between. The CDR3 spans 16 residues. The CDR3 spells CASSDSGTPYNEKLFF. The DNA for the CDR3 is TGTGCCAGCAGTGATTCTGGGACTCCCTATAATGAAAAACTGTTTTTT.

V and J are TRBV5-5 and TRBJ1-4; D is uncertain. The CDR3 extends over 16 amino acids. Germline lookup yields CDR1 SGHKS and CDR2 YYEKEE (reference sequence). V lost 4 bases, J lost 0 bases, and 13 bases lay in between. CDR3 in amino acids: CASSPTAGTTNEKLFF. The CDR3 DNA reads TGTGCCAGCAGCCCCACCGCCGGGACAACTAATGAAAAACTGTTTTTT.

This rearrangement joins TRBV10-3 to TRBJ2-2; D is undetermined. The ends were cut back, 2 bases at V and 0 bases at J, with 10 bases in the middle. Looked up from germline, CDR1 is ENHRY and CDR2 is SYGVKD. This CDR3 is 16 amino acids long. The CDR3 nucleotides read TGTGCCATCAGTGAGGGACGGCAACCGAACACCGGGGAGCTGTTTTTT. Its translation: CAISEGRQPNTGELFF.

In its sample, this clone was seen once. The genes are TRBV2 and TRBJ2-3; a weak D match, TRBD2 (6 bases). Germline assignment: CDR1 SNHLY and CDR2 FYNNEI. Trimming cost V 5 bases and J 7 bases, with 19 bases left between them. The CDR3 spans 15 residues. The CDR3 loop is CASSRGGVGINTQYF. CDR3 nucleotide sequence: TGTGCCAGCAGTCGCGGCGGGGTCGGAATAAATACGCAGTATTTT.

The chain links TRBV4-3 to TRBJ2-3; D remains unclear. CDR3 length: 14 residues. With 0 bases removed from V and 0 bases from J, the gap between germline ends came to 4 bases. Germline values: CDR1 LGHNA, CDR2 YSLEER. CDR3 sequence reads: CASSQDSSTDTQYF. DNA for the CDR3: TGCGCCAGCAGCCAAGATAGTAGCACAGATACGCAGTATTTT.

The chain is built from TRBV5-4 and TRBJ2-2, with D perhaps given as TRBD1 or TRBD2 (5 bases each). V lost 3 bases to trimming and J lost 2 bases, with 14 bases between them. Germline CDR1 reads SGHNT; CDR2 reads YYREEE (reference sequence). This CDR3 is built from 16 residues. The CDR3, as DNA: TGTGCCAGCAGCTCTCGGGACGCTATCAACACCGGGGAGCTGTTTTTT. Translated: CASSSRDAINTGELFF.

The chain recombines TRBV18 with TRBJ1-5; D may be TRBD1 (6 bases). Trimming stripped 2 bases from V and 4 bases from J, with 9 bases between. This CDR3 comprises 14 residues. Looked up from germline, CDR1 is KGHSH and CDR2 is LQKENI. The chain's CDR3 is CASSPGQMNQPQHF. CDR3 nucleotide sequence: TGTGCCAGCTCACCAGGACAGATGAATCAGCCCCAGCATTTT. The variable domain in full, completed from reference TRBV18 and TRBJ1-5, reads NAGVMQNPRHLVRRRGQEARLRCSPMKGHSHVYWYRQLPEEGLKFMVYLQKENIIDESGMPKERFSAEFPKEGPSILRIQQVVRGDSAAYFCASSPGQMNQPQHFGDGTRLSIL.

The gene calls are TRBV6-1 and TRBJ1-5, with TRBD1 matching over 9 bases. This CDR3 has 15 residues. V was pared by 1 base and J by 2 bases, with 0 bases of the junction left unmatched. CDR1 and CDR2 from the germline V gene are MNHNS and SASEGT. CDR3 protein: CASSEGTGGNQPQHF. CDR3 DNA: TGTGCCAGCAGTGAAGGGACAGGGGGCAATCAGCCCCAGCATTTT.

A note on this clone: The germline gene is not matched at one end of the junction; a read error may be the cause. For the CDR3, the DNA is TGTGCTAGCAGCCCGACAGGGACCGGGGAGCTGTTTTTT. Translating gives CASSPTGTGELFF. This chain links TRBV7-7 with TRBJ2-2, with 7 positions matching TRBD1. CDR1 SSHAT and CDR2 FNYEAQ come from the germline V gene (reference sequence). The CDR3 has 13 residues.